The T cell receptor (beta chain) described here comes from a study of T cells in Graves' hyperthyroidism and ophthalmopathy. The wider study: The blood sample was taken at first diagnosis, before treatment began. Study-wide results and limits: Most clonotypes expanded in the thyroid (above 0.001) were also present in blood.

Germline V CDR1 and CDR2: MNHNS, SASEGT. The CDR3 extends over 14 amino acids. V was cut by 6 bases and J by 8 bases, with 18 bases left in between. RNA transcripts gave rise to amplified TCR beta CDR3 regions. First-round RT-PCR targeting the TCR CDR3 was performed with the HTBI primer set. MiXCR, applied by TCRdb to the multiplex PCR reads, yields one record per CDR3 protein. This table has some 760,000 distinct CDR3 sequences, 12% to 15% appearing once. This clonotype was picked up many times. Antigen: not known. Those with hyperthyroidism were 18 to 65 years old, newly diagnosed, and ill for under 2 months. The diagnostic basis comprised clinical symptoms, serum thyroxine and TRAb, thyroid ultrasound and orbital computed tomography.

The chain uses TRBV6-1 and TRBJ2-3; tentatively, D is TRBD2 (6 bases). The receptor comes from a woman aged 18-29 years with Graves' hyperthyroidism. Sequencing was done on a sample of blood. CDR3 loop: CASRPSTSSGTQYF. The CDR3 bases are TGTGCCAGCAGACCATCGACTAGTTCCGGTACGCAGTATTTT.